This T cell receptor (beta chain) was recorded in a study of early T cells in non-severe SARS-CoV-2 infection. For the study at large: Unpaired chains resulted from sequencing bulk RNA of unsorted whole blood.

V was trimmed by 8 bases and J by 4 bases, leaving 13 bases between them. This CDR3 is 14 amino acids long. Germline V CDR1 and CDR2: SGDLS, YYNGEE. TCRdb re-analysed the 5' RACE reads in MiXCR, keeping a single row per CDR3 protein. Of about 76,000 distinct CDR3 sequences listed, 11% are singletons. Study-level results: Matching against VDJdb likely underestimated virus-specific expansions, favoring anti-spike CD8.

Turning to this clonotype: Its antigen is as yet unknown.

The chain couples TRBV9 to TRBJ2-6, with D uncertain. Sequencing was performed on whole blood. This receptor was identified in an adult who was a healthcare worker with PCR-confirmed SARS-CoV-2 infection or an uninfected control (not recorded which). CDR3 DNA sequence: TGTGCCAGTGAGGCCTCAAGCGGGGCCAACGTCCTGACTTTC. Translating gives CASEASSGANVLTF. The full variable domain, completed using reference TRBV9 and TRBJ2-6, is DSGVTQTPKHLITATGQRVTLRCSPRSGDLSVYWYQQSLDQGLQFLIQYYNGEERAKGNILERFSAQQFPDLHSELNLSSLELGDSALYFCASEASSGANVLTFGAGSRLTVL.